The 4 T cell receptor beta chains presented below share a single source sample, sequenced in a study of blood T cell repertoires in COVID-19. The protocol was immunoSEQ multiplex PCR, while the TCRdb copy is restricted to in-frame clones and leaves out a portion. The data show about 70,000 clones, about 82% seen once. Sequencing was done on a sample of peripheral blood. All receptors derive from a woman in her fifties or sixties with acute or convalescent COVID-19.

This clone was counted a few times. The V and J genes are TRBV27 and TRBJ1-2, with a weak D call TRBD1 (5 bases). The CDR3 spans 15 residues. V lost 3 bases and J 4 bases, leaving 15 bases between the germline ends. The V gene's germline CDR1 is MNHEY and CDR2 SMNVEV (reference sequence). This CDR3 reads CASSFSITGVYGYTF. In DNA form, the CDR3 reads TGTGCCAGCAGTTTTTCAATAACAGGCGTCTATGGCTACACCTTC.

The chain joins TRBV3-1 (or the pseudogene TRBV3-2) to TRBJ2-7, with 9 bases that match TRBD1. J lost 7 bases, V lost 5 bases, and 9 bases had no gene match. The CDR3 length is 14 residues. Looked up from germline, CDR1 is LGHDT and CDR2 is YNNKEL (reference sequence). The CDR3 loop is CASSSGTGHREQYF. The CDR3 coding sequence is TGTGCCAGCAGCTCCGGGACAGGGCATCGGGAGCAGTACTTC.

The chain uses TRBV7-2 and TRBJ1-5; D possibly corresponds to TRBD1 (6 bases). This CDR3 has 13 amino acids. Between the trimmed V and J ends, which lost 1 base and 7 bases, there was a span of 8 bases. Germline lookup yields CDR1 SGHTA and CDR2 FQGNSA. The CDR3 DNA follows: TGTGCCAGCAGCTTAGACAGGGACCAGCCCCAGCATTTT. This encodes CASSLDRDQPQHF.

The V call is TRBV7-9, the J call TRBJ1-4; tentatively, D is TRBD1 (5 bases). The CDR3 sequence is 17 residues long. CDR1 and CDR2 (germline): SEHNR, FQNEAQ (reference sequence). V dropped 5 bases and J dropped 7 bases, with 23 bases sitting between them. The CDR3 DNA sequence: TGTGCCAGCAGCGAGGGTAGTCGACACTCCGGGGGTGAAAAACTGTTTTTT. This codes for CASSEGSRHSGGEKLFF.